The rows below give T cell receptor beta chains drawn from one sample of a study of blood T cell repertoires in COVID-19. Assay: immunoSEQ multiplex PCR; the TCRdb copy retains only in-frame clones and omits some. Seen here are around 260,000 clones, roughly 87% observed once, and the top ten hold less than 15%. Sequencing input: peripheral blood. The receptors come from a human donor in a cohort sampled during active COVID-19. Both conserved end residues are part of each CDR3. A D gene is named only where the DNA matches it firmly. Size is stated for part of the rows, as once, few or many counts, or as a class when the clone is expanded.

D | J | V | size | DNA | CDR3
. | TRBJ2-7 | TRBV6-7 | . | TGTGCCAGCAGTTCGGTAGAGCAGTACTTC | CASSSVEQYF
TRBD1 | TRBJ1-5 | TRBV3-1/TRBV3-2 | . | TGTGCCAGCAGCGGGACAGGGAATCAGCCCCAGCATTTT | CASSGTGNQPQHF
. | TRBJ2-3 | TRBV5-1 | . | TGCGCCAGCAGCTTGTTTCTACGCACAGATACGCAGTATTTT | CASSLFLRTDTQYF
TRBD1 | TRBJ1-2 | TRBV2 | . | TGTGCCAGCACCGGGACAGGGAACTATGGCTACACCTTC | CASTGTGNYGYTF
. | TRBJ1-3 | TRBV28 | . | TGTGCCAGCCAAGGGAGGGGAACTGGAAACACCATATATTTT | CASQGRGTGNTIYF
TRBD1 | TRBJ1-2 | TRBV9 | . | TGTGCCAGCAGTGGACAGGGGAGCGGTAACTATGGCTACACCTTC | CASSGQGSGNYGYTF
TRBD1 | TRBJ2-1 | TRBV18 | . | TGTGCCAGCTCACCAGGGACAGGGGGGTACAATGAGCAGTTCTTC | CASSPGTGGYNEQFF
. | TRBJ1-4 | TRBV28 | . | TGTGCCAGCAAACTAAAACAGGGTGGGGGCGAAAAACTGTTTTTT | CASKLKQGGGEKLFF
. | TRBJ1-2 | TRBV7-9 | . | TGTGCCAGCAGCTTAGGGCAGGGTGATAGCACCTTC | CASSLGQGDSTF
. | TRBJ2-3 | TRBV18 | . | TGTGCCAGCTCACAAGGACTACCTACAGATACGCAGTATTTT | CASSQGLPTDTQYF
. | TRBJ2-7 | TRBV2 | . | TGTGCCAGCAGTGCCCTTTCGGAGCAGTACTTC | CASSALSEQYF
. | TRBJ2-1 | TRBV6-5 | . | TGTGCCAGCAACGTGGACGGGAGCTCCTACAATGAGCAGTTCTTC | CASNVDGSSYNEQFF
TRBD2 | TRBJ2-3 | TRBV10-1 | . | TGCGCCAGCAGCCCTCCGGGACTAGCCACAGATACGCAGTATTTT | CASSPPGLATDTQYF
TRBD1 | TRBJ2-4 | TRBV6-1 | . | TGTGCCAGCAGTGAAGCGCCGGGGGACAGGAACGGGTATTTAGCCAAAAACATTCAGTACTTC | CASSEAPGDRNGYLAKNIQYF
. | TRBJ2-2 | TRBV7-9 | . | TGTGCCAGCAGCCCCACCGGGACTCCGACTACCGGGGAGCTGTTTTTT | CASSPTGTPTTGELFF
TRBD1 | TRBJ1-6 | TRBV7-2 | . | TGTGCCAGCGGGGACAGCTATAATTCACCCCTCCACTTT | CASGDSYNSPLHF
TRBD2 | TRBJ2-1 | TRBV5-1 | . | TGCGCCAGCAGCTTGGGGGGAAACCCGGGACTAGCGGGAGTTAATGAGCAGTTCTTC | CASSLGGNPGLAGVNEQFF
TRBD2 | TRBJ2-1 | TRBV29-1 | few | TGCAGCGTTGAAGGATGGCGGGAGAATTACAATGAGCAGTTCTTC | CSVEGWRENYNEQFF
TRBD2 | TRBJ2-5 | TRBV19 | . | TGTGCCAGTAGTGACTATAGCGGGAGGGTGGGGGAGACCCAGTACTTC | CASSDYSGRVGETQYF
. | TRBJ2-1 | TRBV7-2 | . | TGTGCCAGCAGCTCCCTAGGCTTACCCCTCAATGAGCAGTTCTTC | CASSSLGLPLNEQFF
. | TRBJ2-4 | TRBV18 | . | TGTGCCAGCTCACCAGGTCTAAACTTAGCCAAAAACATTCAGTACTTC | CASSPGLNLAKNIQYF
TRBD2 | TRBJ2-7 | TRBV6-2/TRBV6-3 | . | TGTGCCAGCAGTGATGTGAGCGGGAGGGCCCCCTTGGACGAGCAGTACTTC | CASSDVSGRAPLDEQYF
. | TRBJ1-3 | TRBV7-8 | . | TGTGCCAGCAGCTGGGGGGGCGGGGCTGGAAACACCATATATTTT | CASSWGGGAGNTIYF
. | TRBJ2-7 | TRBV5-1 | . | TGCGCCAGCAGCTCTGGACAGGGAGGGAGCGAGCAGTACTTC | CASSSGQGGSEQYF
. | TRBJ2-5 | TRBV27 | . | TGTGCCAGCAGATCGGGACACATTTTTGGGACCCAGTACTTC | CASRSGHIFGTQYF
TRBD2 | TRBJ2-1 | TRBV29-1 | . | TGCAGCGCCGTACTAGCGGTATACTACAATGAGCAGTTCTTC | CSAVLAVYYNEQFF
TRBD1 | TRBJ1-2 | TRBV6-5 | . | TGTGCCAGCAGTCTACAGGGGTATGGCTACACCTTC | CASSLQGYGYTF
. | TRBJ1-5 | TRBV12-3/TRBV12-4 | . | TGTGCCAGCAGTTTAGGAGTTCAAAAGCCCCAGCATTTT | CASSLGVQKPQHF
TRBD2 | TRBJ2-1 | TRBV6-2/TRBV6-3 | . | TGTGCCAGCAGTTACTTAGCGGGAGTACGTTACAATGAGCAGTTCTTC | CASSYLAGVRYNEQFF
. | TRBJ2-4 | TRBV7-2 | . | TGTGCCAGCAGCTCGCAGGGAAATCTAGCCAAAAACATTCAGTACTTC | CASSSQGNLAKNIQYF
TRBD1 | TRBJ2-6 | TRBV15 | . | TGTGCCACCAGCGCCCACAGGGGGAGCCTTTCTGGGGCCAACGTCCTGACTTTC | CATSAHRGSLSGANVLTF
TRBD1 | TRBJ1-4 | TRBV19 | . | TGTGCCAGTAGTATCCAGGGGGTGACTAATGAAAAACTGTTTTTT | CASSIQGVTNEKLFF
TRBD1 | TRBJ1-1 | TRBV18 | . | TGTGCCAGCTCTGCCGCCGGGACAGGGGATTCGAGCACTGAAGCTTTCTTT | CASSAAGTGDSSTEAFF
. | TRBJ1-2 | TRBV5-1 | . | TGCGCCAGCAGCTTGGAACAGGGCTATGGCTACACCTTC | CASSLEQGYGYTF
TRBD1 | TRBJ2-7 | TRBV6-6 | . | TGTGCCAGCAGTTACGATGCAGGGGGCTCTTACGAGCAGTACTTC | CASSYDAGGSYEQYF
TRBD1 | TRBJ1-5 | TRBV10-1 | . | TGCGCCAGCAGTGGAATCTACGACAGGGGATATAGCAATCAGCCCCAGCATTTT | CASSGIYDRGYSNQPQHF
. | TRBJ2-3 | TRBV20-1 | . | TGCAGTGCTAGTCCATTGGCGGGGAGCACAGATACGCAGTATTTT | CSASPLAGSTDTQYF
. | TRBJ2-1 | TRBV4-1 | . | TGCGCCAGCAGCCAAGAAGGTTCAACCGGGACTTTTCTCTATGAGCAGTTCTTC | CASSQEGSTGTFLYEQFF